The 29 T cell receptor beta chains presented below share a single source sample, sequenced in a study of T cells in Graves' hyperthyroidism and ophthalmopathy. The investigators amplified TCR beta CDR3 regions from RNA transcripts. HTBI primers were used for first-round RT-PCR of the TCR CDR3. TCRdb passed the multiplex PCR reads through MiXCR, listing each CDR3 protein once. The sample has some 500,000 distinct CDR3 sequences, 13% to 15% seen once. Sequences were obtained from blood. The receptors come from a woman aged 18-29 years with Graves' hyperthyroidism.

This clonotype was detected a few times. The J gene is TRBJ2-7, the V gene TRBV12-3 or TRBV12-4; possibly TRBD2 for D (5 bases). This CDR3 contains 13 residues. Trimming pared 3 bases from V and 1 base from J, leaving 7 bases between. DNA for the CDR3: TGTGCCAGCAGTTTTTGGACTTCCTACGAGCAGTACTTC. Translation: CASSFWTSYEQYF.

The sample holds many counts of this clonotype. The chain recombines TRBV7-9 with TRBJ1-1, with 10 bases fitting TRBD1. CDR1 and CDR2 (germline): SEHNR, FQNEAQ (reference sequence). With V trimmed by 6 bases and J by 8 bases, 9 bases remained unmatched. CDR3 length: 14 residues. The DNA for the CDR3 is TGTGCCAGCAGGCGGGACAGGGGAAAATTAGAAGCTTTCTTT. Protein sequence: CASRRDRGKLEAFF.

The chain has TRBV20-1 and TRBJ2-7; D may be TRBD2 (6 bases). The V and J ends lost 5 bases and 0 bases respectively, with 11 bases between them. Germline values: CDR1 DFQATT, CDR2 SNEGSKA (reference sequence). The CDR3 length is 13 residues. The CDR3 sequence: CSAAGTDSYEQYV. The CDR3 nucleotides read TGCAGTGCTGCCGGGACTGACTCCTACGAGCAGTACGTC.

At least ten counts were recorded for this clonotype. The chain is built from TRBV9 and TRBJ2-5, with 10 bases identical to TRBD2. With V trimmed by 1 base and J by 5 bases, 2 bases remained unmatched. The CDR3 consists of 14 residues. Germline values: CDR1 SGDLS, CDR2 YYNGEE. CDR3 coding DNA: TGTGCCAGCAGCGTATCGGGACTAGCGGAGACCCAGTACTTC. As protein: CASSVSGLAETQYF.

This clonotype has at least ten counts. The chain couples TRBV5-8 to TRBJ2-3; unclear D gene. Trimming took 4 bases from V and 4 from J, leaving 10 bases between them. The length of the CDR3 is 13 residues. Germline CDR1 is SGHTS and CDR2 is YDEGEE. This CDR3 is CASSRRPADTQYF. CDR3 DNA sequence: TGTGCCAGCAGCCGTCGGCCGGCAGATACGCAGTATTTT.

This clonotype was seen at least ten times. CDR3 protein: CASSSGQINQPQHF. In DNA form, the CDR3 reads TGTGCCAGCAGCTCAGGACAGATTAATCAGCCCCAGCATTTT. The rearrangement joins TRBV7-9 to TRBJ1-5, with D maybe TRBD1 (6 bases). CDR1 SEHNR and CDR2 FQNEAQ come from the germline V gene (reference sequence). CDR3 length equals 14 residues. V lost 4 bases and J lost 4, with 11 bases in between.

The CDR3 reads CASRRLAGVNSYEQYF. Here the CDR3 DNA reads TGTGCCAGCAGACGACTAGCGGGAGTAAACTCCTACGAGCAGTACTTC. The chain is built from TRBV5-6 and TRBJ2-7; 12 bases align to TRBD2. J gave up 0 bases and V 5 bases, and 6 bases lay outside the gene matches. The germline V gene has CDR1 SGHDT and CDR2 YYEEEE. The CDR3 is 16 residues long.

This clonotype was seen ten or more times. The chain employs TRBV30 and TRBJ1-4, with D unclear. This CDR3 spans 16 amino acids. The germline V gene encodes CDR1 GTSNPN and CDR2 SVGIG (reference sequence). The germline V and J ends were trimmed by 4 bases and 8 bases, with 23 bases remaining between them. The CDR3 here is CAWTRPNDVPREKLFF. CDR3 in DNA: TGTGCCTGGACCCGACCCAACGACGTCCCGAGGGAAAAACTGTTTTTT.

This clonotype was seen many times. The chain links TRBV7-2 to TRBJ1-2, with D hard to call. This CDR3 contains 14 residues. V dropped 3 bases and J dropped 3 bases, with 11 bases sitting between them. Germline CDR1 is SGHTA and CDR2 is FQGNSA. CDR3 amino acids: CASSFMMADYGYTF. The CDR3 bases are TGTGCCAGCAGCTTCATGATGGCCGACTATGGCTACACCTTC.

In DNA, the CDR3 is TGTGCCAGCAGCCACGGCCGTAAAGCTTTCTTT. This sequence encodes CASSHGRKAFF. The rearrangement joins TRBV3-1 to TRBJ1-1; D is ambiguous. CDR3 size: 11 residues. Germline loops: CDR1 LGHDT, CDR2 YNNKEL (reference sequence). V was shortened by 3 bases and J by 9 bases, with 8 bases between the two germline ends.

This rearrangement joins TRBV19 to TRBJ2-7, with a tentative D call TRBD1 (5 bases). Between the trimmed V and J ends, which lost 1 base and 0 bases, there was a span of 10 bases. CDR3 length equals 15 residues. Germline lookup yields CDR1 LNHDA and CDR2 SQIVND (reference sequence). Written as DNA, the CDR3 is TGTGCCAGTAGTATAGTATTTGACAGCTCCTACGAGCAGTACTTC. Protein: CASSIVFDSSYEQYF.

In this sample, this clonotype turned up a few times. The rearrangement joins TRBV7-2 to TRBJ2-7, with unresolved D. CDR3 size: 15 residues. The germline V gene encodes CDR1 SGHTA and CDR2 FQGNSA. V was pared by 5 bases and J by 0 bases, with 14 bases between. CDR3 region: CASSPQGMASYEQYF. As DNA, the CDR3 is TGTGCCAGCAGCCCCCAAGGGATGGCCTCCTACGAGCAGTACTTC.

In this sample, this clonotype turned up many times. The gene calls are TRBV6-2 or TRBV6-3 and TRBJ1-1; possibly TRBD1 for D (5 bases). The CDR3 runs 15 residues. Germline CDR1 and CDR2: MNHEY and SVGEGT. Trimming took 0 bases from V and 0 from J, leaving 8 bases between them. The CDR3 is CASSYSGTVNTEAFF. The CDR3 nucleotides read TGTGCCAGCAGTTACTCAGGGACGGTGAACACTGAAGCTTTCTTT.

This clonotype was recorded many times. The CDR3 region is CAVTRERPNTGELFF. The CDR3 DNA follows: TGTGCTGTCACCCGCGAGCGACCGAACACCGGGGAGCTGTTTTTT. The V gene is TRBV10-3, the J gene TRBJ2-2; D gene ambiguous. The CDR3 has 15 amino acids. CDR1 and CDR2 from the germline V gene are ENHRY and SYGVKD.

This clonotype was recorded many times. CDR3 bases: TGCAGTGCTACAAAGCCGGGACAGAGCTCCTACAATGAGCAGTTCTTC. Translated: CSATKPGQSSYNEQFF. The chain employs TRBV20-1 and TRBJ2-1; 7 nucleotides line up with TRBD1. This CDR3 spans 16 amino acids. Per the germline V gene, CDR1 is DFQATT and CDR2 is SNEGSKA (reference sequence). V was clipped by 4 bases and J by 0 bases; unmatched bases: 9.

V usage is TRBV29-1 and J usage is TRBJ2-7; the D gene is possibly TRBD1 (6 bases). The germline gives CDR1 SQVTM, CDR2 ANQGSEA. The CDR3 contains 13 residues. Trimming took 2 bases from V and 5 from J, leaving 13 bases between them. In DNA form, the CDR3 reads TGCAGCGTTGAATTAGACAGGCGGGACGAGCAGTACTTC. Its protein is CSVELDRRDEQYF.

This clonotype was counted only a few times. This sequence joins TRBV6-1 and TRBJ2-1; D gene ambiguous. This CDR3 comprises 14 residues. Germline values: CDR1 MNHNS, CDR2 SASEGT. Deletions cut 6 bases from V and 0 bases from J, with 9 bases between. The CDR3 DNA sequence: TGTGCCAGCAGGGCCTCTAGCTCCTACAATGAGCAGTTCTTC. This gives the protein CASRASSSYNEQFF.

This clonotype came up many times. CDR3 nucleotide sequence: TGTGCCAGCATCCAACAGCTACTTCGCAACTATGGCTACACCTTC. Encoded protein: CASIQQLLRNYGYTF. The genes are TRBV2 and TRBJ1-2; no reliable D call. Germline V lookup: CDR1 SNHLY, CDR2 FYNNEI. The CDR3 is made up of 15 amino acids. V was clipped by 7 bases and J by 2 bases, with 17 bases between them. Filled out from reference TRBV2 and TRBJ1-2, the complete variable domain reads EPEVTQTPSHQVTQMGQEVILRCVPISNHLYFYWYRQILGQKVEFLVSFYNNEISEKSEIFDDQFSVERPDGSNFTLKIRSTKLEDSAMYFCASIQQLLRNYGYTFGSGTRLTVV.

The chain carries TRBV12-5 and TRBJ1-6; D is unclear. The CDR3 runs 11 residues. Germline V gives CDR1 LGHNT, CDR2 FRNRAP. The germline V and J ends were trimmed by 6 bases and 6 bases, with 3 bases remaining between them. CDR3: CASGTNSPLHF. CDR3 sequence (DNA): TGTGCTAGTGGAACTAATTCACCCCTCCACTTT. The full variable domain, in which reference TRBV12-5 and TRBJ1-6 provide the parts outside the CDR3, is DARVTQTPRHKVTEMGQEVTMRCQPILGHNTVFWYRQTMMQGLELLAYFRNRAPLDDSGMPKDRFSAEMPDATLATLKIQPSEPRDSAVYFCASGTNSPLHFGNGTRLTVT.

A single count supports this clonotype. In nucleotides, the CDR3 is TGTGCCAGCAGCAGGGCCGCTAACTATGGCTACACCTTC. This gives the protein CASSRAANYGYTF. This chain joins TRBV25-1 and TRBJ1-2; tentative D call: TRBD1 (5 bases). This CDR3 spans 13 amino acids. The V gene's germline CDR1 is MGHDK and CDR2 SYGVNS. Trimming removed 6 bases at V and 0 bases at J, with 8 bases between.

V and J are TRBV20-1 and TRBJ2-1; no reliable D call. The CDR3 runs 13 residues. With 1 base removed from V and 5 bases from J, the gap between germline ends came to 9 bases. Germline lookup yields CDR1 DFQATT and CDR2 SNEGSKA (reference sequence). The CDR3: CSARGRANNEQFF. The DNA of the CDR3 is TGCAGTGCTAGAGGAAGGGCTAACAATGAGCAGTTCTTC.

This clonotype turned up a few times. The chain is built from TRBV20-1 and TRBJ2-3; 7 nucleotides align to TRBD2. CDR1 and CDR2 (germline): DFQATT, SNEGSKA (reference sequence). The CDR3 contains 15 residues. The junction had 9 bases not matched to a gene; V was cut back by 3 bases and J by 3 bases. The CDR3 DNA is TGCAGTGCTAGTAGTGGGCGGGAGAGTACAGATACGCAGTATTTT. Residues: CSASSGRESTDTQYF.

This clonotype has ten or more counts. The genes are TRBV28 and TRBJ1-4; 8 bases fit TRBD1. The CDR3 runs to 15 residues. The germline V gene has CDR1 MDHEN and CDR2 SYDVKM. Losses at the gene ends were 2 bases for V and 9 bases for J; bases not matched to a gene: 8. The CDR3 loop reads CASSLRQGSWQKLFF. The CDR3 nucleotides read TGTGCCAGCAGTTTACGACAGGGGAGCTGGCAAAAACTGTTTTTT.

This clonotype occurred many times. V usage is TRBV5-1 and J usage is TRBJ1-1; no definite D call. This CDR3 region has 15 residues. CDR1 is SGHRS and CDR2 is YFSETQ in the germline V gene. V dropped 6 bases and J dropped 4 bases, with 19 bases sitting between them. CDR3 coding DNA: TGCGCCAGCACTATCGGAGGGTCGGGTTCCACTGAAGCTTTCTTT. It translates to CASTIGGSGSTEAFF.

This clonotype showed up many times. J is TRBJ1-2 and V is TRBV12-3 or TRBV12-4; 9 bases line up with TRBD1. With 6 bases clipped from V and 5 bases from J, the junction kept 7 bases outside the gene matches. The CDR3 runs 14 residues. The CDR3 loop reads CASRDRGSHYGYTF. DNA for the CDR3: TGTGCCAGCAGGGACAGGGGATCCCATTATGGCTACACCTTC.

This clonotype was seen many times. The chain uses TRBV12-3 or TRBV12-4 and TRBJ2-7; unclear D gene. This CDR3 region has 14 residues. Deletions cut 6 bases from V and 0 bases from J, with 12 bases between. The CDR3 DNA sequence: TGTGCCAGCAGGGCAGGTTATACCTCCTACGAGCAGTACTTC. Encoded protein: CASRAGYTSYEQYF.

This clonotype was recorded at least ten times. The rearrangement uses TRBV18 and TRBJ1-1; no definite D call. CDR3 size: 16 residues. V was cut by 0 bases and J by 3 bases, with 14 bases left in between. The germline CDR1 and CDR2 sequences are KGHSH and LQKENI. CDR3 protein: CASSPPNVGRYTEAFF. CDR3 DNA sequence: TGTGCCAGCTCACCACCTAATGTCGGGAGGTACACTGAAGCTTTCTTT.

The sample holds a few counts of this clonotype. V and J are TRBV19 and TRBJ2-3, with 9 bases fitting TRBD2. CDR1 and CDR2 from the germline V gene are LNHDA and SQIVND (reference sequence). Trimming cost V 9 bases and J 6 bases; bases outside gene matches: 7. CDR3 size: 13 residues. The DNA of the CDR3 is TGTGCCAGCGGGACTAGCCGAGACGATACGCAGTATTTT. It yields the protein CASGTSRDDTQYF.

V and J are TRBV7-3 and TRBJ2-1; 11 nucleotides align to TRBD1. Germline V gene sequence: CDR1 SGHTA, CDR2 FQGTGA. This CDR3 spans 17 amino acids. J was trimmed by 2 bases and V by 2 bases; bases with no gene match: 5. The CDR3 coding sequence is TGTGCCAGCAGCTTATATAGGACAGGGGGCGCCTACAATGAGCAGTTCTTC. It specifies CASSLYRTGGAYNEQFF.